Reported below is one TCR beta chain. This specimen belongs to a study of CD8 T cells in Susac syndrome. The V gene lost 4 bases and the J gene lost 2 bases, with 4 bases spanning the gap. The CDR3 length is 12 residues. Looked up from germline, CDR1 is SEHNR and CDR2 is FQNEAQ (reference sequence). RNA amounts of roughly 0.5 to 1 ug underwent reverse transcription with random hexamers. TCRdb recomputed calls from the immunoSEQ multiplex PCR reads with MiXCR, one row per CDR3 protein. Of 75,000 to 95,000 distinct CDR3 sequences in the sample, 85% to 95% are singletons; the top ten hold approximately 0.49%.

The TCR sequence derives from a human donor with Susac syndrome. What was sequenced was CD8+ T cells from PBMCs. The chain joins TRBV7-9 to TRBJ2-3, with D hard to call. CDR3 in DNA: TGTGCCAGCAGCTCCTCCACAGATACGCAGTATTTT. Translated: CASSSSTDTQYF.